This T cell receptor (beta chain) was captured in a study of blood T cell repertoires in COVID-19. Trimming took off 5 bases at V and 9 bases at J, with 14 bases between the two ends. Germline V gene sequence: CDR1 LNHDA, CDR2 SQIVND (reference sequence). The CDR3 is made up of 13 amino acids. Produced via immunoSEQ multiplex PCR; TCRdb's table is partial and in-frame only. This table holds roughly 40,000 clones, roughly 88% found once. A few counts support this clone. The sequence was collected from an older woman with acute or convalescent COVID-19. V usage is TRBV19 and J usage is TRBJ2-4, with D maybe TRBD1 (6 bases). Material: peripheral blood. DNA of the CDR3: TGTGCCAGTAGTCCCAAACAGGGTGGCATTCAGTACTTC. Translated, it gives CASSPKQGGIQYF.